Only a few counts were recorded for the clone carrying this TCR beta chain. Its antigen is currently unknown. V lost 3 bases and J lost 2, with 17 bases in between. The CDR3 is 17 amino acids. The record originates from a study of T-cell memory formation after mild COVID-19. The study, taken as a whole, reports: In pre-infection memory, a portion of responding clones appeared, which suggested that cross-reactive memory joined. Second-wave clones that peaked on day 37 lacked confirmed SARS-CoV-2 specificity.

MiXCR was run by TCRdb on the 5' RACE reads, yielding one entry per CDR3 protein. The data show about half a million distinct CDR3 sequences, 18% seen once. The receptor comes from an adult woman who had mild COVID-19 (a few samples of this study predate the infection). Cell type and time point are not known. The chain uses TRBV12-3 or TRBV12-4 and TRBJ2-1; D possibly corresponds to TRBD2 (5 bases). Source material: PBMCs or a T cell subset sorted from them (not recorded which). The chain's CDR3 is CASSFGFLDSAYNEQFF. In DNA, the CDR3 is TGTGCCAGCAGTTTTGGTTTTTTGGACTCAGCCTACAATGAGCAGTTCTTC.